A selection of T cell receptor beta chains follows, all from one sample in a study of CD8 T cells in Susac syndrome. One entry per CDR3 protein, called by TCRdb with MiXCR from the immunoSEQ multiplex PCR reads. The sample lists under 200,000 distinct CDR3 sequences, roughly 94% occurring once. Sequencing input: CD4+ T cells from PBMCs. The receptors were gathered from a human donor in good health. The CDR3 runs from the conserved cysteine through the conserved F or W. D genes are given only for firm matches. Only part of the rows carry a size: once, few, many, or a class if the clone is expanded.

j_call clone_size v_call cdr3_length d_call cdr3_aa cdr3_nt
TRBJ2-1 . TRBV14 15 . CASSPLRGFINEQFF TGTGCCAGCAGCCCACTCCGGGGCTTTATTAATGAGCAGTTCTTC
TRBJ2-2 once TRBV29-1 14 . CSVRTILNTGELFF TGCAGCGTTAGGACAATACTGAACACCGGGGAGCTGTTTTTT
TRBJ1-3 . TRBV3-1 15 . CASSPVTTSGNTIYF TGTGCCAGCAGCCCGGTCACCACCTCTGGAAACACCATATATTTT
TRBJ1-2 . TRBV15 14 TRBD1 CATSRGGTGYGYTF TGTGCCACCAGCAGAGGTGGGACAGGGTATGGCTACACCTTC
TRBJ1-2 . TRBV29-1 12 . CSVERGEEGYTF TGCAGCGTTGAACGGGGGGAGGAGGGCTACACCTTC
TRBJ1-1 once TRBV5-8 15 . CASSPPGERNTEAFF TGTGCCAGCAGCCCCCCAGGGGAGAGGAACACTGAAGCTTTCTTT
TRBJ2-1 . TRBV28 13 TRBD2 CASNPGLVDPQFF TGTGCCAGCAACCCGGGACTAGTCGATCCGCAGTTCTTC
TRBJ2-5 . TRBV29-1 12 TRBD2 CSGAGGQETQYF TGCAGCGGAGCGGGAGGACAAGAGACCCAGTACTTC
TRBJ1-4 . TRBV29-1 11 . CSVERGGSPFF TGCAGCGTTGAGAGGGGGGGGTCGCCGTTTTTT
TRBJ2-1 . TRBV27 16 . CASSLSVPLGNNEQFF TGTGCCAGCAGTTTATCTGTTCCACTGGGAAACAATGAGCAGTTCTTC
TRBJ1-5 . TRBV18 15 TRBD1 CASSTKTGGDQPQHF TGTGCCAGCTCAACAAAGACAGGGGGCGATCAGCCCCAGCATTTT
TRBJ1-2 . TRBV28 14 TRBD1 CASRPSGTGYGYTF TGTGCCAGCAGACCTTCCGGGACAGGGTATGGCTACACCTTC
TRBJ2-1 once TRBV20-1 13 . CSASQDSDNEQFF TGCAGTGCTAGCCAGGACTCCGACAATGAGCAGTTCTTC
TRBJ2-7 . TRBV7-2 16 TRBD1 CASSTKAGGVSYEQYF TGTGCCAGCAGCACAAAAGCAGGGGGTGTCTCCTACGAGCAGTACTTC
TRBJ2-7 . TRBV18 13 . CASSPPVAAEQYF TGTGCCAGCTCACCACCGGTGGCGGCCGAGCAGTACTTC
TRBJ1-2 . TRBV15 13 . CATSRGITFGYTF TGTGCCACCAGCAGAGGTATTACATTTGGCTACACCTTC
TRBJ2-2 . TRBV30 13 . CACSGLNTGELFF TGTGCCTGTTCGGGATTGAACACCGGGGAGCTGTTTTTT
TRBJ1-1 . TRBV30 14 . CAWAKGLRNTEAFF TGTGCCTGGGCTAAGGGACTGCGGAACACTGAAGCTTTCTTT
TRBJ2-2 . TRBV12-3/TRBV12-4 16 . CASSPRRGSNTGELFF TGTGCCAGCAGCCCGCGGAGGGGGTCGAACACCGGGGAGCTGTTTTTT
TRBJ2-4 . TRBV5-1 13 TRBD1 CASSGQGQGIQYF TGCGCCAGCAGTGGACAGGGGCAAGGCATTCAGTACTTC
TRBJ2-1 . TRBV12-5 14 TRBD2 CASGRGDYPNEQFF TGTGCTAGTGGTCGTGGGGACTACCCCAATGAGCAGTTCTTC
TRBJ2-1 . TRBV14 14 . CASSQEGDYNEQFF TGTGCCAGCAGCCAAGAGGGGGATTACAATGAGCAGTTCTTC
TRBJ2-3 . TRBV7-9 15 TRBD2 CASSSLAEITDTQYF TGTGCCAGCAGCTCCCTAGCGGAGATCACAGATACGCAGTATTTT
TRBJ2-3 once TRBV20-1 11 . CSADLGDTQYF TGCAGTGCCGATCTAGGGGATACGCAGTATTTT
TRBJ2-3 . TRBV12-3/TRBV12-4 14 TRBD2 CASTELSGRDTQYF TGTGCCAGCACCGAGTTAAGCGGGAGGGATACGCAGTATTTT
TRBJ1-3 . TRBV19 15 . CASSPGHRSGNTIYF TGTGCCAGTAGTCCTGGACACCGCTCTGGAAACACCATATATTTT
TRBJ2-1 . TRBV30 13 . CAWSSPPADEQFF TGTGCCTGGAGTTCCCCCCCGGCGGATGAGCAGTTCTTC
TRBJ1-2 . TRBV24-1 16 . CATSDYRADSNYGYTF TGTGCCACCAGTGATTACAGGGCAGATTCTAACTATGGCTACACCTTC
TRBJ2-7 . TRBV9 12 TRBD2 CASSEGTTEQYF TGTGCCAGCAGCGAAGGGACTACCGAGCAGTACTTC
TRBJ1-4 . TRBV27 14 . CASRLAGDDEKLFF TGTGCCAGCAGGCTGGCGGGGGATGATGAAAAACTGTTTTTT
TRBJ2-2 . TRBV3-1 17 . CASSQDSGTVNTGELFF TGTGCCAGCAGCCAAGACAGCGGGACAGTGAACACCGGGGAGCTGTTTTTT
TRBJ2-7 . TRBV2 13 . CASSGGTTYEQYF TGTGCCAGCAGTGGAGGCACAACCTACGAGCAGTACTTC
TRBJ2-7 . TRBV6-4 9 . CASSVAHYF TGTGCCAGCAGTGTCGCACATTACTTC
TRBJ1-1 . TRBV20-1 13 . CSAREGYTAEAFF TGCAGTGCTAGAGAGGGGTATACAGCGGAAGCTTTCTTT
TRBJ1-5 . TRBV9 14 TRBD1 CASSPTGDNQPQHF TGTGCCAGCAGCCCGACAGGGGACAATCAGCCCCAGCATTTT
TRBJ2-1 . TRBV24-1 15 TRBD2 CATSDSSGTINEQFF TGTGCCACCAGTGATTCTAGCGGGACCATCAATGAGCAGTTCTTC
TRBJ1-1 . TRBV29-1 14 TRBD1 CSVGIDRDLTEAFF TGCAGCGTCGGAATCGACAGGGATCTCACTGAAGCTTTCTTT
TRBJ1-1 . TRBV29-1 13 . CSVKGQLNTEAFF TGCAGCGTCAAAGGACAGCTGAACACTGAAGCTTTCTTT
TRBJ2-6 . TRBV27 17 . CASSSRESGSGANVLTF TGTGCCAGCTCCTCCCGGGAGAGCGGCTCTGGGGCCAACGTCCTGACTTTC
TRBJ2-1 . TRBV7-9 13 . CASSLINSGEQFF TGTGCCAGCAGCTTAATCAACTCTGGTGAGCAGTTCTTC
TRBJ2-1 few TRBV3-1 14 . CASSPRVAGDEQFF TGTGCCAGCAGCCCGCGGGTGGCCGGGGATGAGCAGTTCTTC
TRBJ1-3 . TRBV6-1 17 TRBD1 CASSSGTGGFSGNTIYF TGTGCCAGCAGCTCCGGGACAGGAGGATTCTCTGGAAACACCATATATTTT
TRBJ1-2 . TRBV20-1 12 TRBD1 CSAFDREIRGTF TGCAGTGCTTTCGACAGGGAGATCCGCGGGACCTTC
TRBJ1-1 . TRBV20-1 15 . CSAGRGGFMNTEAFF TGCAGTGCAGGGCGAGGGGGGTTTATGAACACTGAAGCTTTCTTT
TRBJ1-2 . TRBV27 14 . CASSYLNTPYGYTF TGTGCCAGCAGTTATCTTAACACTCCATATGGCTACACCTTC
TRBJ2-5 . TRBV20-1 14 TRBD2 CSASPSGGYETQYF TGCAGTGCTAGTCCTAGCGGGGGATATGAGACCCAGTACTTC
TRBJ1-6 . TRBV25-1 13 . CASSTVANSPLHF TGTGCCAGCAGTACAGTAGCAAATTCACCCCTCCACTTT
TRBJ2-1 . TRBV3-1 15 . CASSQGHLAYNEQFF TGTGCCAGCAGCCAAGGCCATCTAGCGTACAATGAGCAGTTCTTC
TRBJ2-7 . TRBV23-1 17 . CASSLPYDFNSVYEQYF TGCGCCAGCAGCCTACCGTATGACTTTAACAGTGTCTACGAGCAGTACTTC
TRBJ1-2 . TRBV30 14 . CATWTRSPNYGYTF TGTGCCACCTGGACACGCAGCCCCAACTATGGCTACACCTTC
TRBJ2-3 . TRBV15 16 . CATSGRDWGRTDTQYF TGTGCCACCAGCGGTCGCGATTGGGGACGGACAGATACGCAGTATTTT
TRBJ2-3 . TRBV20-1 18 . CSARDWAKGLALGNTQYF TGCAGTGCTAGAGATTGGGCAAAAGGGCTAGCGCTAGGGAATACGCAGTATTTT